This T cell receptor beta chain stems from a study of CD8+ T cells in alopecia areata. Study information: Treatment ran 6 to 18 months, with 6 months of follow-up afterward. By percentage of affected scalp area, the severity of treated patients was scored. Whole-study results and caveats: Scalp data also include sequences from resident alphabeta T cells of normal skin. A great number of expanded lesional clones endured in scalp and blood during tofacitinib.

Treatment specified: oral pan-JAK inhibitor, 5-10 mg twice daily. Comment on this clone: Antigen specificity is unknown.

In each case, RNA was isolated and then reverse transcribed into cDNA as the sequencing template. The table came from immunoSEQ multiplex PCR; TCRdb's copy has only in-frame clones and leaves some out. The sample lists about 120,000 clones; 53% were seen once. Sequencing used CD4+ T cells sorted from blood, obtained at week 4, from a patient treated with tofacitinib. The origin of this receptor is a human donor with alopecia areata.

The CDR3 sequence: CSLRGAGEHNEQFF. The CDR3 DNA is TGCAGCCTACGCGGGGCGGGAGAACACAATGAGCAGTTCTTC. The V call is TRBV29-1, the J call TRBJ2-1; TRBD2 matches 7 bases. V shed 8 bases, J shed 5 bases, and the junction held 12 bases outside the gene matches. The CDR3 sequence is 14 residues long. The germline V gene encodes CDR1 SQVTM and CDR2 ANQGSEA.